The entry below gives a single TCR beta chain sequence along with its context. Its cognate antigen has yet to be identified. Base qualities are not at hand, and no much larger clone is one base apart. The germline V gene supplies CDR1 ENHRY and CDR2 SYGVKD. The V end loses 9 bases and the J end loses 7 bases, and a stretch of 19 bases separates them. Reading from cysteine to phenylalanine, the CDR3 counts 14 amino acids. Only CDR3 DNA remains: 42 bases, in frame from the first base. This entry belongs to a study of Ad26.COV2.S vaccination and SARS-CoV-2 variants listed by TCRdb under 2021. Background on the whole study: Vaccine-arm donors were drawn from COV1001, a multicentre, randomized, double-blind, placebo-controlled phase I-IIa trial of Ad26.COV2.S in healthy adults. Ad26.COV2.S was given intramuscularly at 5x10^10 or 1x10^11 viral particles, as a single shot or as two shots 56 days apart. Sequencing of the TCRbeta repertoire served to evaluate the specificity and breadth of SARS-CoV-2-reactive T cell receptors following Ad26.COV2.S vaccination. The TCR-sequenced set comprised around 30 samples: approximately 20 Ad26.COV2.S vaccine recipients, 5 placebo recipients and 8 SARS-CoV-2 convalescent individuals. Trial participants were randomized into five groups of five: low-dose or high-dose Ad26.COV2.S given once or twice, or placebo on both occasions. Investigators did not know the trial group allocation while performing experiments and assessing outcomes. Results the study describes overall, beyond this receptor: Vaccine and placebo recipients had similar non-spike TCR breadth, a finding consistent with the vaccine containing only spike. The authors noted that the TCR breadth and depth analyses may have underestimated total T cell responses. Ad26.COV2.S recipients had higher spike-specific TCR breadth than placebo recipients (P = 0.0014). After vaccination, substantial breadth of spike-specific CD8+ and CD4+ T cell responses was reported. The study was not powered for comparison of responses between vaccine doses or regimens.

Interpreted using the paper, the treatment or condition label stands for: approximately 18 received Ad26.COV2.S at low or high dose, single or two shots; 5 received placebo; per-sample allocation not given. Repertoires of vaccine and placebo recipients were sequenced from samples taken on day 63 after the first injection. Between 29 July and 7 August 2020, Cohort 1b enrolled around 25 adults aged 18-55 years at one site in Boston, USA. As a vaccine, Ad26.COV2.S was a replication-incompetent adenovirus type 26 vector that expressed a prefusion-stabilized SARS-CoV-2 spike protein derived from the original Wuhan strain. TCRbeta CDR3 regions were sequenced with the immunoSEQ Assay. After extraction, genomic DNA underwent amplification by bias-controlled multiplex PCR, followed by high-throughput sequencing. On the authors' methods: To quantify the absolute abundance of every unique TCRbeta CDR3 region, sequences were collapsed and filtered. T cell fraction was estimated by normalizing TCRbeta template counts to usable DNA, which was measured by amplifying reference genes present in all nucleated cells. Repertoire TCRs were annotated as SARS-CoV-2-specific by exact matching of V gene, CDR3 amino acid sequence and J gene to a known reactive TCR set. The reference SARS-CoV-2 TCR set was obtained from MIRA and was filtered for enrichment in COVID-19-positive ImmuneCODE repertoires, whereby public or cross-reactive TCRs were removed. Drawing on the MIRA antigens, annotated TCRs were analysed further at the level of specific ORF or position within ORF. Breadth was defined as annotated unique rearrangements over total unique productive rearrangements; depth was the summed frequency of those rearrangements. Two-sided Wilcoxon rank-sum tests were used to compare TCR breadth between groups. TCRdb stores this immuneACCESS table with in-frame sequences only. Part of the clones is absent; in the studies checked, under half of the shortfall reflects unresolved V genes, and no reason is known for the rest. That table furnishes V, J and clone size, whereas the DNA furnished D and trimming. For this sample there are 400,000 to 450,000 clones; around 91% appear just once. Of the sample, approximately 4.5% is held by the ten largest clones.

The source was peripheral blood, collected in a trial of Ad26.COV2.S vaccine versus placebo. The receptor's source is a person between 18 and 65 years old who received the Ad26.COV2.S COVID-19 vaccine or a placebo. The chain couples TRBV10-3 to TRBJ2-1; TRBD1 is a weak D gene call, 6 bases matching. The CDR3 protein is CAIQLGWGLNEQFF. The nucleotide sequence reads TGTGCCATACAGCTCGGGTGGGGGCTAAATGAGCAGTTCTTC.